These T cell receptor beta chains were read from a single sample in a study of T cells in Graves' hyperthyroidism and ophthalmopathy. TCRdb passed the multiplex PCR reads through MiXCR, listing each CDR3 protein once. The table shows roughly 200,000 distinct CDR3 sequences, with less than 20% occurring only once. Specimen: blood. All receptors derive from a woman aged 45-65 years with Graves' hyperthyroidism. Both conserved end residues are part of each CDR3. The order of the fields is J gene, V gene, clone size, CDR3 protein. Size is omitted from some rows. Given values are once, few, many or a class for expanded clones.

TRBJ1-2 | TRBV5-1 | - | CASSLDRENYGYTF
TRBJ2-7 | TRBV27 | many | CASTGGSSYEQYF
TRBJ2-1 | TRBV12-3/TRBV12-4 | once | CASSSGLAGGAYNEQFF
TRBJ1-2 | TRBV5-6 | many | CASSHGQSNYGYTF
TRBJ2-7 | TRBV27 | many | CASSLIRGGDEQYF
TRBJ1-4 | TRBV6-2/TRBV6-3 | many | CASSYEGSFEKLFF
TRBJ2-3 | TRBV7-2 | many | CASSLIGGKDTQYF
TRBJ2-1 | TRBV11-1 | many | CASSSTALAYNEQFF
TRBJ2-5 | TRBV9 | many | CASSVGTFTKETQYF
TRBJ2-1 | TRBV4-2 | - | CASRGTTQGNEQFF
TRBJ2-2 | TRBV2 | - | CAIPKNSVNTGELFF
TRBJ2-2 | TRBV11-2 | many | CASMFDLYTGELFF
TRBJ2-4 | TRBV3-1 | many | CASSRLTGRDDIQYF
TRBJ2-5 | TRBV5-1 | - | CASSPQGKAGGSQETQYF
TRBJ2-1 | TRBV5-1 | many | CASSLIRGSYNEQFF
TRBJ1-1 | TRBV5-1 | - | CASSHPRGNTEAFF
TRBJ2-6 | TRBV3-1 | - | CASSQEKRTSGANVLTF
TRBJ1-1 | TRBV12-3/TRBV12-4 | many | CASSFEETTEAFF
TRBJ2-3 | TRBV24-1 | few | CATSARPGQGLTDTQYF
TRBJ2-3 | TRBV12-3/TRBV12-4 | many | CASSFGSSGLSTDTQYF
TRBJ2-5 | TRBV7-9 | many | CASSLGTGGKETQYF
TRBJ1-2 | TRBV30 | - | CAWSPRLGGYTF
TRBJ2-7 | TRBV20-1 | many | CSVNAGLAVGGYEQYF
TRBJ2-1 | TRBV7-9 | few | CASSLFDRKNNEQFF
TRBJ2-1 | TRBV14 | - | CASSQDLGSPSYNEQFF
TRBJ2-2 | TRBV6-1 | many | CASSEVTTGELFF
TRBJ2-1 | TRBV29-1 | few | CSVGSGSGDEQFF
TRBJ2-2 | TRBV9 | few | CASSVGPLANTGELFF
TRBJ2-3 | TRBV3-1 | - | CASSRGDTDTQYF
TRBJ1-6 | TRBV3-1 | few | CASSQGSDNSPLHF
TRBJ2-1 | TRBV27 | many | CASIPKVGYSSYNEQFF
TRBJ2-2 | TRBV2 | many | CASSRDRGRGELFF
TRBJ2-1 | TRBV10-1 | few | CASSTTSGRGREQFF
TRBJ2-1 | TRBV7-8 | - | CASSSGTSARAYEQFF
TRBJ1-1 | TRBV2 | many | CASRFEGQGTTEAFF
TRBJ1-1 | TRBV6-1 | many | CASSHKPITEAFF
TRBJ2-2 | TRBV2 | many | CASSEGVANSNTGELFF
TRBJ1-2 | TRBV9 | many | CASSVAVSRTANYGYTF
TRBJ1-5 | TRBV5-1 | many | CASSPNSNQPQHF
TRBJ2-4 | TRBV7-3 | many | CASSPRLAGENIQYF
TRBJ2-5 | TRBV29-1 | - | CSVEKIVTETQYF
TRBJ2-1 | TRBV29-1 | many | CSVDRRQGYNEQFF
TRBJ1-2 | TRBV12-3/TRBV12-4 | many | CASSPQPPGASYGYTF
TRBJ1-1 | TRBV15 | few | CATSRVVGTGSSTEAFF
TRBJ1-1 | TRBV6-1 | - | CVSRQGQSREAFF
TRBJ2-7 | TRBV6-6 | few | CASSYSTVLSYEQYF
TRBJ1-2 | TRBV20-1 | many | CSARERGLLYGYTF
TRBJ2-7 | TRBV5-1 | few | CASSFTSGAYEQYF
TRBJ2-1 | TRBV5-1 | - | CASSSYRDEDLRQFF
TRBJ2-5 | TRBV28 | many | CASSTPGLAGRQYF
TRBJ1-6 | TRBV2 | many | CASSAGDSPLHF
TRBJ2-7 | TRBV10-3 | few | CAISESALEQYF
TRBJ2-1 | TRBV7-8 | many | CASSLVLAGGAGLYNEQFF